The clone carrying this TCR beta chain was seen ten or more times. Naive CD8 T cells, phenotype CD8+CD4-CCR7+CD45RA+, were sorted. The data were taken from a study of molecular identifiers for immune sequencing clone quantification. Study at large: Four of five RNA aliquots from around 20,000 or 100,000 naive CD8 T cells were sequenced.

TCRdb called the PCR reads again in MiXCR, with one record for every CDR3 protein. The table lists about 40,000 distinct CDR3 sequences, around 20% of them singletons. The CDR3 is 15 residues long. With V trimmed by 1 base and J by 6 bases, 6 bases remained unmatched. From germline, CDR1 is LGHNA and CDR2 YNFKEQ. The material sequenced was naive CD8+ T cells from blood, with Jurkat cell RNA spiked in. Subset given: FACS-sorted CD8+CD4-CCR7+CD45RA+ naive T cells. J is TRBJ2-7 and V is TRBV4-2; 10 bases align to TRBD2. This TCR was sampled from a human donor in good health. Some libraries in this study had Jurkat cell RNA spiked in. The CDR3 protein is CASSQVLAGWGEQYF. CDR3 nucleotide sequence: TGTGCCAGCAGCCAAGTACTAGCGGGATGGGGCGAGCAGTACTTC.